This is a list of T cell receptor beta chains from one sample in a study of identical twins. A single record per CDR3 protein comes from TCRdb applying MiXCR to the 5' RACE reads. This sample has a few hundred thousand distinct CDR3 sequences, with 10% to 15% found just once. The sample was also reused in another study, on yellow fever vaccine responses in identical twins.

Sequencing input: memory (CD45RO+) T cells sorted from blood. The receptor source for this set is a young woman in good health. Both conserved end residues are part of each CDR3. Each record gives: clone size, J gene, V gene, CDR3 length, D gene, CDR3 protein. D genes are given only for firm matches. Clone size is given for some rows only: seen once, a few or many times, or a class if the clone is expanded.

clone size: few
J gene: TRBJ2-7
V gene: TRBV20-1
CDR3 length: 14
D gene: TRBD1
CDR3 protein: CSASRDSAQYEQYF

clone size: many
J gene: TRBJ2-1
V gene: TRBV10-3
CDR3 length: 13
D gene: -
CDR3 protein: CAISDSGFDEQFF

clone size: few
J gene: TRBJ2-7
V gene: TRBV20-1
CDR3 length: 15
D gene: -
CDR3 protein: CSAQKTGTQNKEQYF

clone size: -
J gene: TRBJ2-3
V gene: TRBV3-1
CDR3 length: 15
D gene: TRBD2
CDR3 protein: CASSQDVAGADTQYF

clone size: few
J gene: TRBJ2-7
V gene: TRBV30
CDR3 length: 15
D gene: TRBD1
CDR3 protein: CAWSEKYRGPYEQYF

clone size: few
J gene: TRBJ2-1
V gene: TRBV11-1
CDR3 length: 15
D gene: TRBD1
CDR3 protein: CASSSRDRIPNEQFF

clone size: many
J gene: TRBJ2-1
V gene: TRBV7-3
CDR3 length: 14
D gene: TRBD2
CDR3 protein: CASSLTGLVSEQFF

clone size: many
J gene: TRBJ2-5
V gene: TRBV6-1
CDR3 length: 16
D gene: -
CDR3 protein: CASSTRQGSVRETQYF

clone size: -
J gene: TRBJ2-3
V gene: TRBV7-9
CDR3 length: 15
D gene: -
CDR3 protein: CASTSGRTVTDTQYF

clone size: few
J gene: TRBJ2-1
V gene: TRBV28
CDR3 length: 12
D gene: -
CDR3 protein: CASSSYRGGQFF

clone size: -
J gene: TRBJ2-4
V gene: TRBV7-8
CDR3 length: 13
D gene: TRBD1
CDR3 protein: CASSKQGADIQYF

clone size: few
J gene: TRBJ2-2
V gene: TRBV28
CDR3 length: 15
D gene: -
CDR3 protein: CASSLLGEDTGELFF

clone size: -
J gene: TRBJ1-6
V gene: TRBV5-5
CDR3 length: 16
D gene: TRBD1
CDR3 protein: CASSTRPGQGESPLHF

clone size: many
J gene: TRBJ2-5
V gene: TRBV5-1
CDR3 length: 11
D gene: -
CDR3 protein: CASSLEETQYF

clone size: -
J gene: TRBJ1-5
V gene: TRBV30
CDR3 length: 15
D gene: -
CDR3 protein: CAWSRLGSGNQPQHF

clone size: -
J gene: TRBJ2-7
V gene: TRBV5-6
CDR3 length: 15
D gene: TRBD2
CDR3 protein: CASSSNLAGAYEQYF